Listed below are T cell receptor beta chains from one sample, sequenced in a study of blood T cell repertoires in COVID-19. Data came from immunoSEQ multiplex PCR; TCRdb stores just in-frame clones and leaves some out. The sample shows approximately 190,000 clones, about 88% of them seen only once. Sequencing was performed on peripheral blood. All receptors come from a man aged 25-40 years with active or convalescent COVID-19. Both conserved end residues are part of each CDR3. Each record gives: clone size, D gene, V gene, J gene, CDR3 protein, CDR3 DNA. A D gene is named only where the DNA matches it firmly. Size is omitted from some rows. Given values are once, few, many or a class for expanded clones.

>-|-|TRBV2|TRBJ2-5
CASSGRGETQYF
TGTGCCAGCAGTGGGAGAGGAGAGACCCAGTACTTC
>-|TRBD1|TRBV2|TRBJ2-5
CASTPGTGVGSETQYF
TGTGCCAGCACCCCTGGGACAGGGGTTGGGTCAGAGACCCAGTACTTC
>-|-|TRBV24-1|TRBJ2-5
CATSASGIRETQYF
TGTGCCACCAGTGCCTCAGGGATTAGGGAGACCCAGTACTTC
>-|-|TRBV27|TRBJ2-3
CASSLSRGRGGGTDTQYF
TGTGCCAGCAGTTTATCACGGGGGCGAGGGGGCGGCACAGATACGCAGTATTTT
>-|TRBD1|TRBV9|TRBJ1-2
CASSVRAVGQMVDGYTF
TGTGCCAGCAGCGTAAGAGCCGTGGGACAGATGGTAGATGGCTACACCTTC
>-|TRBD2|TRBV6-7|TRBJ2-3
CASSPVTGLAGPDTQYF
TGTGCCAGCAGTCCGGTGACGGGACTAGCGGGTCCAGATACGCAGTATTTT
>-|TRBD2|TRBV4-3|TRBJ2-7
CASSQEWFPAGSSYEQYF
TGCGCCAGCAGCCAAGAGTGGTTCCCAGCGGGGAGCTCCTACGAGCAGTACTTC
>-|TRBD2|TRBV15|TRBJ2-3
CATSRDLRTSGSSTDTQYF
TGTGCCACCAGCAGAGATCTCCGGACTAGCGGGTCTAGCACAGATACGCAGTATTTT
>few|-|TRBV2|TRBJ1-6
CASNREGSPLHF
TGTGCCAGCAACAGGGAGGGGTCACCCCTCCACTTT
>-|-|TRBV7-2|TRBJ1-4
CASSWGGDEKLFF
TGTGCCAGCAGCTGGGGGGGGGATGAAAAACTGTTTTTT
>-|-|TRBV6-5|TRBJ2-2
CASSYSAGELFF
TGTGCCAGCAGTTACAGCGCCGGGGAGCTGTTTTTT
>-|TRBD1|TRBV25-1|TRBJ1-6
CASVSRDRQYSPLHF
TGTGCCAGCGTTAGCCGGGACAGGCAATATTCACCCCTCCACTTT
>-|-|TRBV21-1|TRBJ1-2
CASYRSRKEVVYGYTF
TGTGCCAGCTATAGATCCCGAAAGGAGGTGGTCTATGGCTACACCTTC
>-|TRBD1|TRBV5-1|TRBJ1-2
CASSLWGGQGDPYGYTF
TGCGCCAGCAGCTTGTGGGGAGGACAGGGTGATCCCTATGGCTACACCTTC
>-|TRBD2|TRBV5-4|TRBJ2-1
CASRPGTSDHNEQFF
TGTGCCAGCAGGCCCGGGACTAGCGATCACAATGAGCAGTTCTTC
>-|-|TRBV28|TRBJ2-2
CASSYQGEARNTGELFF
TGTGCCAGCAGTTATCAGGGGGAGGCTCGGAACACCGGGGAGCTGTTTTTT
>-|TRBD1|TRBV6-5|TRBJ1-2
CASSRQGGGGYTF
TGTGCCAGCAGTCGACAGGGAGGTGGGGGCTACACCTTC
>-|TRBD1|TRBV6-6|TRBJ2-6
CASSPRGRGRGRSSGANVLTF
TGTGCCAGCAGCCCGAGAGGAAGGGGGCGCGGGCGGAGCTCTGGGGCCAACGTCCTGACTTTC
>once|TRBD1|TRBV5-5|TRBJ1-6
CASSHRRDSYNSPLHF
TGTGCCAGCAGCCATAGACGGGACAGCTATAATTCACCCCTCCACTTT
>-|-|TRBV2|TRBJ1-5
CASSPGTSNQPQHF
TGTGCCAGCAGCCCCGGGACAAGCAATCAGCCCCAGCATTTT
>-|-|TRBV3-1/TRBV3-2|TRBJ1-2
CASSQDTPSRGYTF
TGTGCCAGCAGTCAAGATACCCCATCGAGGGGCTACACCTTC
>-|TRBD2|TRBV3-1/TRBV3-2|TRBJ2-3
CASRYGLAGGPDTQYF
TGTGCCAGCAGATATGGACTAGCGGGAGGGCCGGATACGCAGTATTTT
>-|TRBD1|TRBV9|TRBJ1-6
CASSQTGDNSPLHF
TGTGCCAGCAGCCAGACAGGGGATAATTCACCCCTCCACTTT
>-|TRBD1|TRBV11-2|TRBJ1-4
CASSRQTGTQLFF
TGTGCCAGCAGCAGACAGACAGGGACTCAACTGTTTTTT
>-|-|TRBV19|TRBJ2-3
CASSSEEIYTDTQYF
TGTGCCAGTAGTAGTGAGGAGATTTACACAGATACGCAGTATTTT
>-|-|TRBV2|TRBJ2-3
CASTNTDTQYF
TGTGCCAGCACAAACACAGATACGCAGTATTTT
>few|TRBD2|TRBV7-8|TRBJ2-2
CASSLTPGTTTGELFF
TGTGCCAGCAGCTTAACCCCCGGGACTACCACCGGGGAGCTGTTTTTT
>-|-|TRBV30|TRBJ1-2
CAWSGGQGNYGYTF
TGTGCCTGGAGTGGGGGGCAGGGGAACTATGGCTACACCTTC
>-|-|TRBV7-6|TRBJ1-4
CASSLQGLGEKLFF
TGTGCCAGCAGTTTACAGGGTCTGGGTGAAAAACTGTTTTTT
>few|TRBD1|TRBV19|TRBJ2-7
CASTDPSGTGVIKGGYEQYF
TGTGCCAGTACCGACCCCTCCGGGACAGGGGTGATAAAGGGAGGCTACGAGCAGTACTTC
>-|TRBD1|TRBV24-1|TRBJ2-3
CATSDFSGGAPDTQYF
TGTGCCACCAGTGATTTTTCAGGGGGCGCGCCAGATACGCAGTATTTT
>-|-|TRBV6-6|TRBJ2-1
CATDAPSRGEQFF
TGTGCCACTGATGCGCCCTCCAGAGGTGAGCAGTTCTTC
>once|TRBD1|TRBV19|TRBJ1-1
CASSTGTGFVNTEAFF
TGTGCCAGTAGTACGGGGACAGGGTTCGTGAACACTGAAGCTTTCTTT
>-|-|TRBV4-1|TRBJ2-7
CASSQAAGKEQYF
TGCGCCAGCAGCCAGGCCGCGGGGAAAGAGCAGTACTTC
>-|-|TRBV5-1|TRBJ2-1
CASSLDYRVASEQFF
TGCGCCAGCAGCTTGGATTACAGGGTAGCAAGTGAGCAGTTCTTC
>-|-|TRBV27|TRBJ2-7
CASSLSGGLYYEQYF
TGTGCCAGCAGTTTATCGGGAGGACTCTACTACGAGCAGTACTTC
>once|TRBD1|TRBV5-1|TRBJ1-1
CASRLGQSEAFF
TGCGCCAGCAGACTGGGACAGTCTGAAGCTTTCTTT
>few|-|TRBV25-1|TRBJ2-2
CASSARSLNTGELFF
TGTGCCAGCAGTGCCCGGTCACTCAACACCGGGGAGCTGTTTTTT
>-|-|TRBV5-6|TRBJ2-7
CASSGPGIATYEQYF
TGTGCCAGCAGCGGGCCAGGGATAGCCACTTACGAGCAGTACTTC
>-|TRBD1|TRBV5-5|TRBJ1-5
CASSLGQGVNQPQHF
TGTGCCAGCAGCTTGGGACAGGGGGTAAATCAGCCCCAGCATTTT
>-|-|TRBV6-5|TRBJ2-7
CASSYSTGYEQYF
TGTGCCAGCAGTTACTCTACGGGTTACGAGCAGTACTTC
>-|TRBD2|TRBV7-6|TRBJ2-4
CASSARPGLAGGGGNIQYF
TGTGCCAGCAGCGCCCGGCCGGGACTAGCGGGGGGTGGCGGAAACATTCAGTACTTC
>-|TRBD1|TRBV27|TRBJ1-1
CASSLLGQGALTEAFF
TGTGCCAGCAGTTTACTTGGACAGGGGGCTTTGACTGAAGCTTTCTTT
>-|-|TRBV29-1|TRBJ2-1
CSVEEDLQGEQFF
TGCAGCGTTGAAGAGGATTTACAGGGTGAGCAGTTCTTC
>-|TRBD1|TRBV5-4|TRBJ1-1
CASSFGTANTEAFF
TGTGCCAGCAGCTTCGGGACAGCGAACACTGAAGCTTTCTTT
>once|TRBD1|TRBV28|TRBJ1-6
CASSTRTGGNSPLHF
TGTGCCAGCAGTACCCGGACAGGAGGTAATTCACCCCTCCACTTT
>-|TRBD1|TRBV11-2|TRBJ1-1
CASSFRRTGPNTEAFF
TGTGCCAGCAGCTTTCGACGGACAGGGCCCAACACTGAAGCTTTCTTT
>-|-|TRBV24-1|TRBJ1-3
CATSDSGSGNTIYF
TGTGCCACCAGTGATTCGGGCTCTGGAAACACCATATATTTT
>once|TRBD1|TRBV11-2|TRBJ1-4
CASSLRLGQGAGEKLFF
TGTGCCAGCAGCTTAAGGTTGGGACAGGGGGCAGGTGAAAAACTGTTTTTT
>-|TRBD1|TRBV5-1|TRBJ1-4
CASSLQGAGNEKLFF
TGCGCCAGCAGTCTGCAGGGGGCGGGTAATGAAAAACTGTTTTTT
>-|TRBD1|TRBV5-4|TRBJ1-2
CASSFRDRAHGYTF
TGTGCCAGCAGCTTCCGGGACAGGGCTCATGGCTACACCTTC
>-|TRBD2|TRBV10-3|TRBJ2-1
CAISSQREGHNEQFF
TGTGCCATCAGTTCTCAGCGGGAGGGGCACAATGAGCAGTTCTTC
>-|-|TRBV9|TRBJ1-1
CASSMGGLNTEAFF
TGTGCCAGCAGCATGGGGGGTTTGAACACTGAAGCTTTCTTT
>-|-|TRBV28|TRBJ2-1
CASERSYGSYNEQFF
TGTGCCAGCGAACGCTCGTACGGCTCCTACAATGAGCAGTTCTTC
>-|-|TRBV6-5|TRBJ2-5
CASRGTLQETQYF
TGTGCCAGCAGAGGGACTCTCCAAGAGACCCAGTACTTC
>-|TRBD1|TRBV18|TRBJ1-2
CASSVTGENYGYTF
TGTGCCAGCTCGGTTACAGGGGAGAACTATGGCTACACCTTC
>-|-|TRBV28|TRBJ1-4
CASSSQGFTNEKLFF
TGTGCCAGCAGTTCCCAGGGGTTCACTAATGAAAAACTGTTTTTT
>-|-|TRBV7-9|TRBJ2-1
CASSLFIPGSNEQFF
TGTGCCAGCAGCTTATTCATCCCAGGGTCCAATGAGCAGTTCTTC
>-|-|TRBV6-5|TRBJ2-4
CASSYRDTSKNIQYF
TGTGCCAGCAGTTACCGAGATACTTCCAAAAACATTCAGTACTTC
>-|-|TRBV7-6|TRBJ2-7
CASAAESRSYEQYF
TGTGCCAGCGCCGCCGAGTCTCGCTCCTACGAGCAGTACTTC